The 24 T cell receptor beta chains reported below all come from one sample, sequenced in a study of T cells expressing NK-cell markers (dated by TCRdb to about 2020). The method behind the library was 5' RACE. Sequencing was performed on an Illumina HiSeq 2000. Each CDR3 protein sequence appears as one entry after TCRdb reprocessed the reads, and no DNA is included. In this sample's table one finds approximately 550,000 distinct CDR3 sequences. The ten largest clones add up to 3% to 4.5% of the sample. Sequencing input: blood T cells: a sorted CD56 or NKG2C T cell subset, CD4+ or CD8+ T cells, or bulk PBMC T cells (not recorded which). The source of these receptors is a man aged 18 to 29 in good health. Donor details come from another sample of the same person, matched by shared clones.

This chain connects TRBV6-1 to TRBJ2-5; there is no DNA to check the TCRdb D call of TRBD2. The CDR3 is 16 amino acids. The germline gives CDR1 MNHNS, CDR2 SASEGT. The chain's CDR3 is CASSLTSGTIQETQYF.

The chain employs TRBV12-3 or TRBV12-4 and TRBJ2-2; TCRdb outputs TRBD2, but without DNA this stays unchecked. The CDR3 is 17 residues long. CDR3 region: CASSPNLPGLAGRELFF.

The rearrangement uses TRBV4-1 and TRBJ2-5; the TRBD1 assignment by TCRdb is unverifiable without DNA. There are 16 residues in the CDR3. The germline V gene encodes CDR1 MGHRA and CDR2 YSYEKL. CDR3 residues: CASSQGGTGLQETQYF.

The chain is built from TRBV20-1 and TRBJ2-4; the D call of TRBD1 rests on TCRdb alone, since no DNA is present to check it. The germline V gene encodes CDR1 DFQATT and CDR2 SNEGSKA (reference sequence). The CDR3 is 12 residues long. The CDR3 sequence is CGKQGLGDIQYF.

The chain has TRBV6-2 or TRBV6-3 and TRBJ2-4; TCRdb outputs TRBD2, but without DNA this stays unchecked. Germline V gene lookup returns CDR1 MNHEY and CDR2 SVGEGT. The CDR3 is 20 residues long. This CDR3 reads CASSYSASGRASGAKNIQYF.

This chain links TRBV6-2 or TRBV6-3 with TRBJ1-5. CDR1 and CDR2 (germline): MNHEY, SVGEGT. There are 13 residues in the CDR3. CDR3 sequence reads: CASSYSRGSAQHF.

The chain has TRBV12-3 or TRBV12-4 and TRBJ2-3; the TRBD2 assignment by TCRdb is unverifiable without DNA. CDR3 length: 16 residues. The CDR3 is CASSQLAGGSTDTQYF.

V and J are TRBV5-1 and TRBJ2-1; the TCRdb call, TRBD1, lacks DNA for checking. This CDR3 is 12 amino acids long. CDR1 and CDR2 from the germline V gene are SGHRS and YFSETQ. CDR3: CASRQDYNEQFF.

The chain uses TRBV12-3 or TRBV12-4 and TRBJ2-5; no DNA is available, so the TRBD2 call from TCRdb remains unchecked. The CDR3 totals 16 residues. CDR3 region: CASSFRRESDRETQYF.

The chain carries TRBV20-1 and TRBJ1-3. The CDR3 sequence is 13 residues long. CDR1 is DFQATT, CDR2 SNEGSKA, per germline (reference sequence). CDR3 loop: CSAPDSVGNTIYF.

The chain is built from TRBV15 and TRBJ2-3. CDR3 length: 16 amino acids. Germline V gene sequence: CDR1 LNHNV, CDR2 YYDKDF (reference sequence). CDR3 region: CATSRGGQTGTDTQYF.

The rearrangement links TRBV12-3 or TRBV12-4 to TRBJ1-2; TCRdb outputs TRBD1, but without DNA this stays unchecked. The CDR3 consists of 16 residues. This CDR3 reads CASSKSGTEPNYGYTF.

V usage is TRBV6-2 or TRBV6-3 and J usage is TRBJ2-2; TCRdb indicates TRBD1, and absent DNA this call remains unverified. The V gene's germline CDR1 is MNHEY and CDR2 SVGEGT. The CDR3 extends over 15 amino acids. The CDR3 here is CASSYVTGTIGELFF.

The chain has TRBV6-6 and TRBJ1-1. The CDR3 totals 12 residues. CDR1 and CDR2 (germline): MNHNY, SVGAGI (reference sequence). CDR3 sequence reads: CASWRERVEAFF.

The chain combines TRBV12-3 or TRBV12-4 with TRBJ1-6; TCRdb reports TRBD1, a call that lacks DNA to check it against. CDR3 length equals 15 residues. The CDR3 loop is CASSLGADWVSPLHF.

V and J are TRBV29-1 and TRBJ1-2; TCRdb picks TRBD1, but there is no DNA to check that call. The CDR3 is 15 residues long. Germline CDR1 is SQVTM and CDR2 is ANQGSEA. CDR3 region: CSVKGQGEEDYGYTF.

The rearrangement links TRBV28 to TRBJ2-4; the TCRdb D gene call, TRBD1, has no DNA to confirm it. In germline, CDR1 is MDHEN, CDR2 SYDVKM. The CDR3 is 15 residues long. The CDR3 is CASSPMDRVVGIQYF.

This rearrangement joins TRBV6-1 to TRBJ2-3; as DNA is missing, the TRBD1 call by TCRdb cannot be tested. Germline V gives CDR1 MNHNS, CDR2 SASEGT. The CDR3 is 14 amino acids. CDR3: CASQVQTGPDTQYF.

The chain combines TRBV29-1 with TRBJ2-4. CDR3 length: 13 amino acids. CDR1 and CDR2 from the germline V gene are SQVTM and ANQGSEA. CDR3 region: CSVEFVVGNIQYF.

The V call is TRBV5-6, the J call TRBJ2-7; absent DNA, TCRdb's TRBD2 call cannot be checked. Germline V CDR1 and CDR2: SGHDT, YYEEEE. This CDR3 contains 15 residues. CDR3 in amino acids: CASSLAGGATYEQYF.

The chain links TRBV24-1 to TRBJ2-1; no DNA is available, so the TRBD2 call from TCRdb remains unchecked. This CDR3 has 16 amino acids. Germline-derived CDR1 and CDR2 are KGHDR and SFDVKD. The CDR3: CATSEPAGGSYNEQFF.

The rearrangement uses TRBV7-9 and TRBJ1-2; TCRdb's D call of TRBD1 is untestable without DNA. The CDR3 extends over 13 amino acids. Germline V gene sequence: CDR1 SEHNR, CDR2 FQNEAQ (reference sequence). This CDR3 reads CASSSGIYYGYTF.

The chain carries TRBV12-3 or TRBV12-4 and TRBJ1-1. CDR3 length: 14 amino acids. CDR3 sequence: CASSRGSESTEAFF.

The gene calls are TRBV10-3 and TRBJ2-3; TCRdb gives TRBD2 as the D gene, but with no DNA this cannot be confirmed. Germline CDR1 reads ENHRY; CDR2 reads SYGVKD. The CDR3 consists of 15 residues. The CDR3 sequence: CAIRDSVSSTDTQYF.